Shown below are 5 T cell receptor beta chains from a single sample sequenced in a study of T cells after yellow fever vaccination. A single record per CDR3 protein comes from TCRdb applying MiXCR to the 5' RACE reads. Of about 340,000 distinct CDR3 sequences listed, roughly 4% were seen once; the top ten hold 24%. Sequenced material: PBMCs, taken 5 days after the yellow fever booster vaccination. These receptors all come from a man between 18 and 35 years old who received the YFV17D yellow fever vaccine.

This clonotype was seen only a few times. The chain joins TRBV7-2 to TRBJ1-5; the D is unclear. Deletions cut 3 bases from V and 4 bases from J, with 7 bases between. Germline V gene lookup returns CDR1 SGHTA and CDR2 FQGNSA. The CDR3 consists of 13 residues. Here the CDR3 reads CASSFTSNQPQHF. In nucleotides, the CDR3 is TGTGCCAGCAGCTTCACCAGTAATCAGCCCCAGCATTTT.

The table lists this clonotype with a few counts. V usage is TRBV6-2 or TRBV6-3 and J usage is TRBJ2-5, with D unresolved. Germline V gives CDR1 MNHEY, CDR2 SVGEGT. V lost 6 bases to trimming and J lost 4 bases, with 6 bases between them. The CDR3 length is 11 residues. The CDR3, as DNA: TGTGCCAGCAGACAAGGAGAGACCCAGTACTTC. The encoded protein is CASRQGETQYF.

The chain combines TRBV6-2 or TRBV6-3 with TRBJ2-2, with 11 bases lining up with TRBD2. V lost 6 bases, J lost 3 bases, and 12 bases stayed unmatched. This CDR3 has 18 amino acids. CDR1 is MNHEY and CDR2 is SVGEGT in the germline V gene. The CDR3, as DNA: TGTGCCAGCAGCTACGATAGTGCACTAGCGGGGGACACCGGGGAGCTGTTTTTT. The encoded protein is CASSYDSALAGDTGELFF.

In this sample, this clonotype turned up many times. The chain couples TRBV12-3 or TRBV12-4 to TRBJ1-2, with 10 bases that match TRBD1. Trimming removed 6 bases from V and 8 bases from J; junction bases left unmatched: 9. This CDR3 has 14 amino acids. As DNA, the CDR3 is TGTGCCAGCAGCACGACAGGGGGCCTATCGGGCTACACCTTC. Protein sequence: CASSTTGGLSGYTF.

This clonotype has just a few counts. The chain carries TRBV5-4 and TRBJ2-3; unclear D gene. The V gene's germline CDR1 is SGHNT and CDR2 YYREEE (reference sequence). V lost 0 bases and J 6 bases, leaving 11 bases between the germline ends. The CDR3 is 14 residues long. The CDR3 DNA sequence: TGTGCCAGCAGCTTGGAAGGCGTTGGCGATACGCAGTATTTT. Protein: CASSLEGVGDTQYF.